The next 5 T cell receptor beta chains were all read from a single sample in a study of T-cell reconstitution after alpha-beta-depleted transplantation in children. These receptors have no known antigen. Construction of the TCRbeta library involved unique molecular identifiers. A single record per CDR3 protein comes from TCRdb applying MiXCR to the PCR reads. The data show approximately 300,000 distinct CDR3 sequences, nearly 8% seen once. Study-wide results and limits: T-cell numbers and diversity one year post-transplant derived largely from freshly generated T cells.

The material sequenced was peripheral blood, taken 360 days after TCRalphabeta/CD19-depleted stem cell transplant. Every receptor here comes from a female patient aged 2 to 10 who had a stem cell transplant for Fanconi anemia, so the T cells may come from the graft donor.

This clonotype was picked up a small number of times. This chain uses TRBV5-1 with TRBJ2-1; perhaps TRBD1 as D (5 bases). CDR1 and CDR2 from the germline V gene are SGHRS and YFSETQ. The CDR3 spans 14 residues. Between the trimmed V and J ends, which lost 0 bases and 6 bases, there was a span of 10 bases. The CDR3 DNA reads TGCGCCAGCAGCTTGGCGTATAGGGGCAATGAGCAGTTCTTC. Its protein is CASSLAYRGNEQFF. Together with reference TRBV5-1 and TRBJ2-1, the CDR3 gives the full variable domain: KAGVTQTPRYLIKTRGQQVTLSCSPISGHRSVSWYQQTPGQGLQFLFEYFSETQRNKGNFPGRFSGRQFSNSRSEMNVSTLELGDSALYLCASSLAYRGNEQFFGPGTRLTVL.

In this sample, this clonotype turned up many times. The CDR3: CASRSDRSNQPQHF. CDR3 coding DNA: TGTGCCAGCAGGTCCGACAGATCCAATCAGCCCCAGCATTTT. This rearrangement joins TRBV12-3 or TRBV12-4 to TRBJ1-5; D might be TRBD1 (5 bases). The CDR3 extends over 14 amino acids. Between the trimmed V and J ends, which lost 6 bases and 3 bases, there was a span of 12 bases.

This clonotype was recorded many times. The rearrangement uses TRBV20-1 and TRBJ2-1, with D uncertain. CDR1 is DFQATT, CDR2 SNEGSKA, per germline (reference sequence). Between the trimmed V and J ends, which lost 2 bases and 6 bases, there was a span of 5 bases. The CDR3 sequence is 11 residues long. The CDR3 spells CSARLPNEQFF. CDR3 DNA sequence: TGCAGTGCTAGACTTCCCAATGAGCAGTTCTTC.

This clonotype was observed a few times. This sequence joins TRBV28 and TRBJ1-6; tentatively, D is TRBD1 (5 bases). There are 16 residues in the CDR3. Trimming pared 6 bases from V and 10 bases from J, leaving 22 bases between. Per germline, CDR1 MDHEN and CDR2 SYDVKM. CDR3 coding DNA: TGTGCCAGCAGCCCACTGTTTGGGGGAGGTTTATCACCCCTCCACTTT. Residues: CASSPLFGGGLSPLHF.

This sequence joins TRBV18 and TRBJ1-1, with 7 bases that match TRBD1. The CDR3 runs to 15 residues. The germline V gene has CDR1 KGHSH and CDR2 LQKENI. V lost 0 bases to trimming and J lost 1 base; unmatched junction nucleotides: 2. CDR3 region: CASSPPQGGNTEAFF. CDR3 nucleotides: TGTGCCAGCTCACCACCGCAGGGGGGGAACACTGAAGCTTTCTTT.